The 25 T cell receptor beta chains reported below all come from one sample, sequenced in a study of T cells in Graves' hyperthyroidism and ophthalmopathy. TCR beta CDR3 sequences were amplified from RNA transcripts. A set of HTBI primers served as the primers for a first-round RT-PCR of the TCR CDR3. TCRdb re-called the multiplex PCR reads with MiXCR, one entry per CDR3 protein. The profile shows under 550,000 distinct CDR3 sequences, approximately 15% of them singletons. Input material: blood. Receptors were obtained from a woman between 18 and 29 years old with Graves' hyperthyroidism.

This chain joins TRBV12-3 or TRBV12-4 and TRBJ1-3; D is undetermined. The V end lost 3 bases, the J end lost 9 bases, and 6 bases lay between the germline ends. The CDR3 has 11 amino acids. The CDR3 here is CASSFGSTIYF. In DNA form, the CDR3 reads TGTGCCAGCAGTTTTGGGAGCACCATATATTTT.

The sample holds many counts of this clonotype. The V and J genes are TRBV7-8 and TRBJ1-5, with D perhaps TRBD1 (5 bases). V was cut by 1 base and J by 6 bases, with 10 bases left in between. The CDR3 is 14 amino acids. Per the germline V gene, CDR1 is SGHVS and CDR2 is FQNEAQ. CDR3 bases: TGTGCCAGCAGCTTAGGCTTCGGGGGTCAGCCCCAGCATTTT. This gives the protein CASSLGFGGQPQHF.

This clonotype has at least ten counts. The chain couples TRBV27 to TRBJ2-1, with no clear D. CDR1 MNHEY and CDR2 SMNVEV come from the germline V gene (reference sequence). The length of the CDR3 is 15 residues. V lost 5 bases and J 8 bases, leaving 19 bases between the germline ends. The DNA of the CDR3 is TGTGCCAGCAGTAGCCGGGCCCACGACCCCTATGAGCAGTTCTTC. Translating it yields CASSSRAHDPYEQFF.

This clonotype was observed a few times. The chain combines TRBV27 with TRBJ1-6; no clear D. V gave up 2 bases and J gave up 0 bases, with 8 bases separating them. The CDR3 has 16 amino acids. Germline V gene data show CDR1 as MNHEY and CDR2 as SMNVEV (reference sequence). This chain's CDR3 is CASSLKSSSYNSPLHF. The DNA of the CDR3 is TGTGCCAGCAGTTTAAAGTCCAGCTCCTATAATTCACCCCTCCACTTT.

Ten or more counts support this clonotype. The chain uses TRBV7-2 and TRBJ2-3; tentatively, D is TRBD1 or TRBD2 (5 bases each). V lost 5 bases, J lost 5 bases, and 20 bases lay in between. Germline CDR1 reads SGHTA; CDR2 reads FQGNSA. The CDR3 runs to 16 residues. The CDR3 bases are TGTGCCAGCAGCCTCCCCGGATCGGGGCTGAAAGATACGCAGTATTTT. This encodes CASSLPGSGLKDTQYF. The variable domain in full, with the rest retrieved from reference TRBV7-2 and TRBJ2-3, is GAGVSQSPSNKVTEKGKDVELRCDPISGHTALYWYRQSLGQGLEFLIYFQGNSAPDKSGLPSDRFSAERTGGSVSTLTIQRTQQEDSAVYLCASSLPGSGLKDTQYFGPGTRLTVL.

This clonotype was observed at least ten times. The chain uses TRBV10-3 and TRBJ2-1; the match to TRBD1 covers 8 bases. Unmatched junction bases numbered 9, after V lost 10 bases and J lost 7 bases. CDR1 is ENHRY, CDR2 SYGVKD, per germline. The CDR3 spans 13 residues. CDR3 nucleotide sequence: TGTGCCACCGCAGGGGGCGGAAAAAATGAGCAGTTCTTC. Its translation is CATAGGGKNEQFF.

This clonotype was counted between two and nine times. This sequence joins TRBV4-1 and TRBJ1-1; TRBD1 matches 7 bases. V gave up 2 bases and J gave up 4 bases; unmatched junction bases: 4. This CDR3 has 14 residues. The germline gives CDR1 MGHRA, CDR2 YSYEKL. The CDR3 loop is CASSQIPGGTEAFF. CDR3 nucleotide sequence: TGCGCCAGCAGCCAAATACCAGGGGGCACTGAAGCTTTCTTT.

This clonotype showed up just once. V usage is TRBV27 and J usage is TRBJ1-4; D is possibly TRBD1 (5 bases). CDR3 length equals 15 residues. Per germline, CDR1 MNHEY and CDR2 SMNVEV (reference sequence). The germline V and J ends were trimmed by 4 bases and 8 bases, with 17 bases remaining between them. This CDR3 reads CASSSSGWIGEKLFF. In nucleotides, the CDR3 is TGTGCCAGCAGTTCCTCAGGGTGGATCGGAGAAAAACTGTTTTTT.

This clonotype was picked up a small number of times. The CDR3 loop is CASSPRRGGNGELFF. CDR3 nucleotides: TGTGCCAGCAGCCCTAGGAGGGGGGGAAACGGGGAGCTGTTTTTT. The V gene is TRBV7-2, the J gene TRBJ2-2; TRBD2 might be the D (7 bases). Between the trimmed V and J ends, which lost 5 bases and 7 bases, there was a span of 17 bases. Germline loops: CDR1 SGHTA, CDR2 FQGNSA. The length of the CDR3 is 15 residues.

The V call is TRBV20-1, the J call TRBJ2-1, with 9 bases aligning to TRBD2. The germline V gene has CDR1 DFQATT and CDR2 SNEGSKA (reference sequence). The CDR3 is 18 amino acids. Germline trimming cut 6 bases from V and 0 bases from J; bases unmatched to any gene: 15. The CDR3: CSAGGLAGRVSSYNEQFF. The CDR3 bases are TGCAGTGCCGGAGGGCTAGCGGGAAGAGTGAGCTCCTACAATGAGCAGTTCTTC.

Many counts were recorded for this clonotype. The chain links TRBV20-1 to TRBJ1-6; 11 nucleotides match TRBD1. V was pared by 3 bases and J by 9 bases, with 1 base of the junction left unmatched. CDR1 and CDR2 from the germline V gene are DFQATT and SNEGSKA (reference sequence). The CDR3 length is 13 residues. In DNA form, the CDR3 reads TGCAGTGCTAGCGGGACAGGGGGTTCACCCCTCCACTTT. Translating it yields CSASGTGGSPLHF.

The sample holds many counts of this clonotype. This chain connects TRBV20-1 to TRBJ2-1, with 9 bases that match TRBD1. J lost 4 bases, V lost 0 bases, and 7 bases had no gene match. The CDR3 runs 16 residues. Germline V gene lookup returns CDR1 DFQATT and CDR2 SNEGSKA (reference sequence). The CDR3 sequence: CSARDLHGTGYNEQFF. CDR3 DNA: TGCAGTGCTAGAGACCTCCATGGGACAGGGTACAATGAGCAGTTCTTC.

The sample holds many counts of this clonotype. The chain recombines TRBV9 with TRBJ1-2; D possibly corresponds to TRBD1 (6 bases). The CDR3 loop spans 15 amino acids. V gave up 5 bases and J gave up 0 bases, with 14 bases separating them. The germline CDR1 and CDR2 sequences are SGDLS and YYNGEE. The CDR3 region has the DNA TGTGCCAGCAGAGACACAGGGCAATCTAACTATGGCTACACCTTC. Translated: CASRDTGQSNYGYTF.

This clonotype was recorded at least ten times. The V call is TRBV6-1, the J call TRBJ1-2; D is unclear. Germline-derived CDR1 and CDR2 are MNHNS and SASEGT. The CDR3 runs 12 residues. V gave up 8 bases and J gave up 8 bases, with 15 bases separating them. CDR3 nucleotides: TGTGCCAGCTTCGAGTATCGTGGCGGCTACACCTTC. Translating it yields CASFEYRGGYTF.

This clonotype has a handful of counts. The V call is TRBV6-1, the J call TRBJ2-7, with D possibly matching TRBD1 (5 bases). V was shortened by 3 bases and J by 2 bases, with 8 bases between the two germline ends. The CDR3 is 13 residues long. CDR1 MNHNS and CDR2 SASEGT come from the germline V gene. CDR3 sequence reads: CASSEDTPYEQYF. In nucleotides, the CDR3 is TGTGCCAGCAGTGAGGACACGCCCTACGAGCAGTACTTC.

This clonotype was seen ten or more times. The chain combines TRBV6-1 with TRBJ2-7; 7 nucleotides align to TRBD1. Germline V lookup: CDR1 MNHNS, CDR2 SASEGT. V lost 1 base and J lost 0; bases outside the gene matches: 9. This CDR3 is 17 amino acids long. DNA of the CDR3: TGTGCCAGCAGTGAAGGGGGCTACCGGGACAGCTCCTACGAGCAGTACTTC. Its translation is CASSEGGYRDSSYEQYF.

The CDR3 spells CASSQGLADPLGEQFF. The CDR3 coding sequence is TGTGCCAGCAGCCAAGGGCTAGCGGACCCATTAGGTGAGCAGTTCTTC. The chain links TRBV3-1 to TRBJ2-1, with TRBD2 identical over 7 bases. V dropped 1 base and J dropped 9; count of bases not matched to a gene: 12. Germline CDR1 reads LGHDT; CDR2 reads YNNKEL (reference sequence). The CDR3 is made up of 16 amino acids.

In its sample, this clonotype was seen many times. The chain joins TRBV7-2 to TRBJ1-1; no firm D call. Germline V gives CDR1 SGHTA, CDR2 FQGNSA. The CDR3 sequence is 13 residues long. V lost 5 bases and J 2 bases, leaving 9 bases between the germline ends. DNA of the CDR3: TGTGCCAGCAGCCTTCTTATTAACACTGAAGCTTTCTTT. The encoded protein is CASSLLINTEAFF.

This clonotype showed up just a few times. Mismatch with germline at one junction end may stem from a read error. CDR3 sequence reads: CASSFTRDSVTYGYAF. The CDR3 nucleotides are TGTGCCAGCAGTTTCACGAGGGACAGCGTGACCTATGGCTACGCCTTC. The chain is built from TRBV6-5 and TRBJ1-2, with 7 bases lining up with TRBD1. Germline loops: CDR1 MNHEY, CDR2 SVGAGI. There are 16 residues in the CDR3.

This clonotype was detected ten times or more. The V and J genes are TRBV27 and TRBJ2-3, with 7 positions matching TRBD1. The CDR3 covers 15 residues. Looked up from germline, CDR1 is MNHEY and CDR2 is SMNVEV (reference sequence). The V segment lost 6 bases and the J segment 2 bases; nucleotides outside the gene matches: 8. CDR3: CASSHDRASTDTQYF. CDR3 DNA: TGTGCCAGCAGCCATGACAGGGCGTCCACAGATACGCAGTATTTT.

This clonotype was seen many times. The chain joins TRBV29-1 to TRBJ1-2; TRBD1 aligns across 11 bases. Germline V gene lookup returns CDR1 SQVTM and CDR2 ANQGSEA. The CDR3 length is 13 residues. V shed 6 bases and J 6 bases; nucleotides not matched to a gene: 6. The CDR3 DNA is TGCAGCGTCCGGACAGGGGGCGACCATGGCTACACCTTC. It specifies CSVRTGGDHGYTF.

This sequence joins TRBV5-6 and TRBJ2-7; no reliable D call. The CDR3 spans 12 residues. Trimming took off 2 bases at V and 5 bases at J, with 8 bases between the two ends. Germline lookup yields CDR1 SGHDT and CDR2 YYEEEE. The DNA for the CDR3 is TGTGCCAGCAGCTTCGGTCAGAACGAGCAGTACTTC. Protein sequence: CASSFGQNEQYF.

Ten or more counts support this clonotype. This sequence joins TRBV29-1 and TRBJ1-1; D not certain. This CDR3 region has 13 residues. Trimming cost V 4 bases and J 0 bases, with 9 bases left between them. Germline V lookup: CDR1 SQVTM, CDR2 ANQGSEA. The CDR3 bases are TGCAGCGTTGTCAGGAGGATGAACACTGAAGCTTTCTTT. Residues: CSVVRRMNTEAFF. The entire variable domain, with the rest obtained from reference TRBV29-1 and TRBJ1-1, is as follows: SAVISQKPSRDICQRGTSLTIQCQVDSQVTMMFWYRQQPGQSLTLIATANQGSEATYESGFVIDKFPISRPNLTFSTLTVSNMSPEDSSIYLCSVVRRMNTEAFFGQGTRLTVV.

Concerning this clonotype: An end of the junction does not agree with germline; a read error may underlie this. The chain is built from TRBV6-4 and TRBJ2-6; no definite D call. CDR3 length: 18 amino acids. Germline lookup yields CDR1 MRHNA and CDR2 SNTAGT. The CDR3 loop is CASSYSVARRSGANVLTF. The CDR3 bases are TGTGCCAGCAGTTACTCAGTGGCCCGTCGCTCTGGGGCCAACGTCCTGACTTTC.

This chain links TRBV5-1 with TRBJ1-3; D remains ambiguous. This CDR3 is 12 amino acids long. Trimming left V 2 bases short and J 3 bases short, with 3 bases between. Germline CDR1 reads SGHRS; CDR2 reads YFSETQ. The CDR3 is CASSFCGNTIYF. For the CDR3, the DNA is TGCGCCAGCAGCTTTTGTGGAAACACCATATATTTT.